Listed below are T cell receptor beta chains from one sample, sequenced in a study of cytomegalovirus exposure and HLA in healthy donors. Profiled with immunoSEQ multiplex PCR; TCRdb holds only in-frame clones, not every one. The sample holds under 200,000 clones; roughly 80% are singletons and the top ten take over 4.5%. The sequenced material came from PBMCs. The receptors originated from a male donor in good health and CMV-seronegative. CDR3s include the opening cysteine and the closing phenylalanine or tryptophan. Size tells how often a clone was seen (once, few, many) or the class of an expanded clone, and some rows leave it out.

few,TRBV4-1,TRBJ2-7,16,CASSQARGQAFYEQYF
NA,TRBV28,TRBJ2-2,15,CASSRDSLNTGELFF
NA,TRBV6-5,TRBJ2-7,14,CASRGLAGGVEQYF
once,TRBV9,TRBJ2-2,15,CASSVRSANTGELFF
once,TRBV23-1,TRBJ1-5,15,CASWCEPGGNQPQHF
NA,TRBV7-6,TRBJ1-2,12,CASSLTGTGYTF
few,TRBV7-2,TRBJ2-5,11,CASSSQETQYF
NA,TRBV21-1,TRBJ1-1,15,CASSNRDSQNTEAFF
NA,TRBV4-2,TRBJ1-1,15,CASSREGQPNTEAFF
NA,TRBV19,TRBJ2-5,12,CASSRHQETQYF
NA,TRBV5-1,TRBJ1-4,15,CASSPGVRKEEKLFF
NA,TRBV21-1,TRBJ1-1,17,CASSKVREGPMNTEAFF
NA,TRBV5-1,TRBJ2-1,11,CASSLGTDEFF
NA,TRBV5-1,TRBJ1-2,14,CASSFQQVNYGYTF
NA,TRBV7-9,TRBJ2-7,12,CSSSLRDYEQYF
NA,TRBV6-1,TRBJ1-4,15,CASNPGGQGREKLFF
NA,TRBV7-2,TRBJ1-1,13,CASSLEDRVEAFF
NA,TRBV28,TRBJ2-5,17,CASSLWGTGDSLETQYF
few,TRBV7-9,TRBJ2-1,11,CASSSGPQQFF
NA,TRBV19,TRBJ2-2,16,CASSSSSGIRTGELFF
NA,TRBV4-1,TRBJ2-1,13,CASSQGPYYEQFF
once,TRBV4-2,TRBJ2-2,15,CASSQDWPNTGELFF
NA,TRBV21-1,TRBJ2-5,16,CASSKSGTGVGETQYF
NA,TRBV14,TRBJ2-7,15,CASSQEKSGSYEQYF
NA,TRBV7-2,TRBJ2-2,16,CASSLAPVMNTGELFF
once,TRBV30,TRBJ1-5,13,CAWSGTGDQPQHF
NA,TRBV27,TRBJ2-7,14,CASSLNRITYEQYF
NA,TRBV28,TRBJ1-1,12,CASSLGFGSAFF
few,TRBV16,TRBJ1-1,13,CASSLQGNTEAFF
once,TRBV5-1,TRBJ2-7,14,CASSLRTGPYEQYF
NA,TRBV27,TRBJ2-5,18,CASSLLRWGEGAIETQYF
NA,TRBV27,TRBJ2-1,15,CASSLVRNPYNEQFF
NA,TRBV27,TRBJ1-2,13,CASSPRTALGYTF
NA,TRBV15,TRBJ2-1,17,CATSRDPETPYYNEQFF
NA,TRBV25-1,TRBJ1-2,15,CASSFTTGSVYGYTF